These T cell receptor beta chains were read from a single sample in a study of T cell changes during pregnancy in multiple sclerosis. Using immunoSEQ multiplex PCR, the repertoire was profiled, and TCRdb retains in-frame clones only, with some absent. The repertoire consists of approximately 40,000 clones, with around 89% occurring once and the leading ten covering around 0.5%. Specimen: CD4+ T cells from peripheral blood mononuclear cells, collected in the first trimester of pregnancy. The receptors shown here come from a female donor with multiple sclerosis, enrolled in a pregnancy study. Each CDR3 is given with its conserved first and last residue. The order of the fields is CDR3 protein, CDR3 DNA, D gene, J gene, clone size, V gene. The D gene is left open where the match is weak. The size entry is marked missing in some rows and otherwise reads once, few, many or a size class.

CDR3: CASSAATGGWVTEAFF; DNA: TGTGCCAGCAGCGCCGCGACAGGGGGCTGGGTCACTGAAGCTTTCTTT; D: TRBD1; J: TRBJ1-1; size: -; V: TRBV9
CDR3: CSGGGQGSYEQYF; DNA: TGCAGCGGGGGGGGACAGGGAAGCTACGAGCAGTACTTC; D: TRBD1; J: TRBJ2-7; size: -; V: TRBV29-1
CDR3: CAWSASRTHGIGTEAFF; DNA: TGTGCCTGGAGTGCCTCTAGAACTCATGGCATCGGGACTGAAGCTTTCTTT; D: -; J: TRBJ1-1; size: -; V: TRBV30
CDR3: CASSVGTGNYYEQYF; DNA: TGTGCCAGCAGCGTCGGGACAGGGAACTACTACGAGCAGTACTTC; D: TRBD1; J: TRBJ2-7; size: -; V: TRBV9
CDR3: CSALRDRSYNEQFF; DNA: TGCAGCGCCCTCCGGGACAGGTCCTACAATGAGCAGTTCTTC; D: TRBD1; J: TRBJ2-1; size: -; V: TRBV29-1
CDR3: CASSQGHRADGELFF; DNA: TGCGCCAGCAGCCAAGGTCACAGGGCGGACGGGGAGCTGTTTTTT; D: -; J: TRBJ2-2; size: once; V: TRBV4-3
CDR3: CASSVSGGNNEQFF; DNA: TGTGCCAGCAGCGTATCCGGGGGTAACAATGAGCAGTTCTTC; D: -; J: TRBJ2-1; size: -; V: TRBV9
CDR3: CASSPPIGLPSYNEQFF; DNA: TGTGCCAGCAGCCCCCCAATCGGACTCCCCTCCTACAATGAGCAGTTCTTC; D: -; J: TRBJ2-1; size: -; V: TRBV7-2
CDR3: CASSFSGPYNEQFF; DNA: TGTGCCAGCAGCTTTAGCGGGCCCTACAATGAGCAGTTCTTC; D: TRBD2; J: TRBJ2-1; size: -; V: TRBV11-2
CDR3: CAWSVHYRGKRELFF; DNA: TGTGCCTGGAGTGTACATTACAGGGGGAAGAGGGAGCTGTTTTTT; D: TRBD1; J: TRBJ2-2; size: -; V: TRBV30
CDR3: CASTSRGINYGYTF; DNA: TGTGCCAGCACCTCAAGGGGGATTAACTATGGCTACACCTTC; D: -; J: TRBJ1-2; size: -; V: TRBV27
CDR3: CASSYRQGYEQYF; DNA: TGTGCCAGCAGTTATCGACAGGGCTACGAGCAGTACTTC; D: TRBD1; J: TRBJ2-7; size: -; V: TRBV27
CDR3: CASSVTQGTEAFF; DNA: TGTGCCAGCAGCGTTACACAGGGCACTGAAGCTTTCTTT; D: -; J: TRBJ1-1; size: -; V: TRBV7-6
CDR3: CASSVELAGSTDTQYF; DNA: TGTGCCAGCAGCGTCGAACTAGCGGGAAGCACAGATACGCAGTATTTT; D: TRBD2; J: TRBJ2-3; size: -; V: TRBV9
CDR3: CASTTTGTPTGANVLTF; DNA: TGTGCCAGTACAACTACCGGGACACCAACTGGGGCCAACGTCCTGACTTTC; D: -; J: TRBJ2-6; size: -; V: TRBV19
CDR3: CASSRQEKLFF; DNA: TGTGCCAGTAGTCGCCAGGAAAAACTGTTTTTT; D: -; J: TRBJ1-4; size: -; V: TRBV19
CDR3: CASSLRAAGTVGGELFF; DNA: TGTGCCAGCAGCTTAAGGGCCGCCGGGACAGTGGGGGGGGAGCTGTTTTTT; D: TRBD1; J: TRBJ2-2; size: -; V: TRBV7-3
CDR3: CAWSAQTVVEAYGYTF; DNA: TGTGCCTGGAGTGCCCAGACCGTTGTAGAGGCCTATGGCTACACCTTC; D: -; J: TRBJ1-2; size: -; V: TRBV30
CDR3: CASSGDRGSGNTIYF; DNA: TGTGCCAGCAGTGGAGACAGGGGCTCTGGAAACACCATATATTTT; D: TRBD1; J: TRBJ1-3; size: -; V: TRBV2
CDR3: CASTRTGESGNTIYF; DNA: TGTGCCAGCACTCGGACAGGGGAGTCTGGAAACACCATATATTTT; D: TRBD1; J: TRBJ1-3; size: -; V: TRBV27
CDR3: CASSLPGLADLNEQFF; DNA: TGTGCCAGCAGCCTCCCGGGACTAGCGGACTTAAATGAGCAGTTCTTC; D: TRBD2; J: TRBJ2-1; size: -; V: TRBV14
CDR3: CASSASTGPNTEAFF; DNA: TGTGCCAGCAGTGCGTCGACAGGCCCGAACACTGAAGCTTTCTTT; D: -; J: TRBJ1-1; size: few; V: TRBV6-1
CDR3: CASSILAGTRNEQFF; DNA: TGTGCCAGCAGCATTCTAGCGGGGACGAGAAATGAGCAGTTCTTC; D: TRBD2; J: TRBJ2-1; size: few; V: TRBV7-9